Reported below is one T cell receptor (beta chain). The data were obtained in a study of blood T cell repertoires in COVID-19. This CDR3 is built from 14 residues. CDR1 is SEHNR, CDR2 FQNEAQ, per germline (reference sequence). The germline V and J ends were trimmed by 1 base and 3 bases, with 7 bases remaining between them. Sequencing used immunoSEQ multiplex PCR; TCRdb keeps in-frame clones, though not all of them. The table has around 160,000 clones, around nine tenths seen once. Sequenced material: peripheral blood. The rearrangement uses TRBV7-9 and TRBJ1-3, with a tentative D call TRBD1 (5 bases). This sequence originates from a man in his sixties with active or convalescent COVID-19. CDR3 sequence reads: CASSLEGFGNTIYF. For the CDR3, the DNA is TGTGCCAGCAGCTTAGAGGGGTTTGGAAACACCATATATTTT.